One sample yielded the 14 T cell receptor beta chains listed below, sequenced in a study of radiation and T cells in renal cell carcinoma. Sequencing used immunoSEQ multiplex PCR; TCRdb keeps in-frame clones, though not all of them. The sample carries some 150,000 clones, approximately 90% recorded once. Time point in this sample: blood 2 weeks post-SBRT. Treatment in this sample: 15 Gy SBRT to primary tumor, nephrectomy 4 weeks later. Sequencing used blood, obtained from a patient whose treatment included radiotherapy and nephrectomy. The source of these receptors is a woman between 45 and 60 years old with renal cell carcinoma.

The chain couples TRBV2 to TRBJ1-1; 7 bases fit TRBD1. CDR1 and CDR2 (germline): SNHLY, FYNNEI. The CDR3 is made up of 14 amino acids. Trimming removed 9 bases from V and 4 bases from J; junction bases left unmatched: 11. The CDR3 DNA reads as TGTGCCAGAAACCAGGGGGGAAGCGGCACTGAAGCTTTCTTT. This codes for CARNQGGSGTEAFF.

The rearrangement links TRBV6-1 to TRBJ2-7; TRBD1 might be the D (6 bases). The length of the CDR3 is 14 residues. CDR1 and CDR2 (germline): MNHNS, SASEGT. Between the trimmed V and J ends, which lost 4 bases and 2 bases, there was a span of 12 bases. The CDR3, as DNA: TGTGCCAGCAGTGTCTCTGGGGGCCCCTACGAGCAGTACTTC. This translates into CASSVSGGPYEQYF.

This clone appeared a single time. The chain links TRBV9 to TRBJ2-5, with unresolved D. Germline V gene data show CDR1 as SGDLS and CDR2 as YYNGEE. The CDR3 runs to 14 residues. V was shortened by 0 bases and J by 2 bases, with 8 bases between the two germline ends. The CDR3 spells CASSVVGAQETQYF. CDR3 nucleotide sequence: TGTGCCAGCAGCGTAGTTGGAGCACAAGAGACCCAGTACTTC.

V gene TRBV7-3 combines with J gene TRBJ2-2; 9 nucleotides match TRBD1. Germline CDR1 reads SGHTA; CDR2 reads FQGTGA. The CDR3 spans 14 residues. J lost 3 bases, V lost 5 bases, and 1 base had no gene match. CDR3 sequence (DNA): TGTGCCAGCAGCCGACAGGGGGACACCGGGGAGCTGTTTTTT. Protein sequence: CASSRQGDTGELFF.

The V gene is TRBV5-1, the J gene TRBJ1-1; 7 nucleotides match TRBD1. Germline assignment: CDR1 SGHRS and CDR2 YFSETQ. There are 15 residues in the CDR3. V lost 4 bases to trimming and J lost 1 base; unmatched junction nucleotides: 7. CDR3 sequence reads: CASSNTGAENTEAFF. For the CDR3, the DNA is TGCGCCAGCAGCAATACAGGGGCGGAGAACACTGAAGCTTTCTTT.

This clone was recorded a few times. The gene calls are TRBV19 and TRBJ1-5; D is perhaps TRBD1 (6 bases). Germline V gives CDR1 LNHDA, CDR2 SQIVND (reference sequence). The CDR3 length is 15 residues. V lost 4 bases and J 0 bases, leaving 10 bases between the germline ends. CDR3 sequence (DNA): TGTGCCAGTAGTACCTGGACAGATAGCAATCAGCCCCAGCATTTT. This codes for CASSTWTDSNQPQHF.

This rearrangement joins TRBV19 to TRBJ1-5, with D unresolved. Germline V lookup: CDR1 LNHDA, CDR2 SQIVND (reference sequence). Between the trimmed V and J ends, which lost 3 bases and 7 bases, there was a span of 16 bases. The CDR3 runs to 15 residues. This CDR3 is CASSMMDGGNQPQHF. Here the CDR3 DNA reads TGTGCCAGTAGTATGATGGACGGTGGGAACCAGCCCCAGCATTTT.

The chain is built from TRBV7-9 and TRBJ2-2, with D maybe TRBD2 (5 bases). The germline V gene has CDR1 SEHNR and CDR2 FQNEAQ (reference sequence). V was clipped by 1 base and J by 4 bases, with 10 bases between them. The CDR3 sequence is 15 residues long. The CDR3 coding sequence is TGTGCCAGCAGCTTAGGTTCTAGCAGCACCGGGGAGCTGTTTTTT. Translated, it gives CASSLGSSSTGELFF.

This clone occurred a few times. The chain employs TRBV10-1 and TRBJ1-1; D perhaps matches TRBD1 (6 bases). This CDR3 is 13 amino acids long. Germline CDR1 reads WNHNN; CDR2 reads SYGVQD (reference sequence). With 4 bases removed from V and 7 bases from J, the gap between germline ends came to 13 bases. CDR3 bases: TGCGCCAGCAGTGGGACAGTTACAGGTGAAGCTTTCTTT. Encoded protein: CASSGTVTGEAFF.

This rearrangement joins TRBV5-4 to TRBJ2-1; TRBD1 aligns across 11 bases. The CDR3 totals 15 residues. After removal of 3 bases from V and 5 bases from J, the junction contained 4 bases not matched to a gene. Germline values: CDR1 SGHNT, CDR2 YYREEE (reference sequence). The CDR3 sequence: CASSSLDRGHNEQFF. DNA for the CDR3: TGTGCCAGCAGCTCCCTGGACAGGGGGCACAATGAGCAGTTCTTC.

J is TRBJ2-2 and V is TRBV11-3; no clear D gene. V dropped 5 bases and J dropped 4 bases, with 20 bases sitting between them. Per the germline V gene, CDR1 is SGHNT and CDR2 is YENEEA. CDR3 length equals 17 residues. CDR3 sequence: CASSPTHTVGITGELFF. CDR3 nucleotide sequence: TGTGCCAGCAGCCCCACTCACACAGTCGGCATCACCGGGGAGCTGTTTTTT.

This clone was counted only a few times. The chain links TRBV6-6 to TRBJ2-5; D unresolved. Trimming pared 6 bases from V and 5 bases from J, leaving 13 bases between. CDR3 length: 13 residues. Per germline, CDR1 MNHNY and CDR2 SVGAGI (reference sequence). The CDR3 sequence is CASSAFAVETQYF. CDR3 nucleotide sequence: TGTGCCAGCAGCGCCTTTGCTGTGGAGACCCAGTACTTC.

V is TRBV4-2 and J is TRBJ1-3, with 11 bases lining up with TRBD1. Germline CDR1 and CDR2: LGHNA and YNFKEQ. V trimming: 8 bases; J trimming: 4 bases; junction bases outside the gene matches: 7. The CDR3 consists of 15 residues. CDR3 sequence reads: CASGKGQGDGNTIYF. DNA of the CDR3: TGTGCCAGCGGAAAGGGACAGGGGGACGGAAACACCATATATTTT.

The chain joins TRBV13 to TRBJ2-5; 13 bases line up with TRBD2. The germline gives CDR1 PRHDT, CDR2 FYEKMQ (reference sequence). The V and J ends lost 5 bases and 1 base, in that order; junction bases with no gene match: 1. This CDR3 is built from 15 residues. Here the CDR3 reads CASSRLAGGQETQYF. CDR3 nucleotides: TGTGCCAGCAGCCGACTAGCGGGGGGCCAAGAGACCCAGTACTTC.